This entry features one T cell receptor (beta chain) sequence. Its antigen remains unknown. J lost 5 bases, V lost 1 base, and 15 bases had no gene match. The germline V gene encodes CDR1 LGHNA and CDR2 YSLEER. This CDR3 spans 19 amino acids. This entry is derived from a study of beta chain features in type 1 diabetes. What was sequenced were expressed TCRB transcripts, since all of the isolated RNA had been reverse transcribed. Using immunoSEQ multiplex PCR, the repertoire was profiled, and TCRdb retains in-frame clones only, with some absent. The repertoire holds more than 300,000 clones, with roughly 12% as singletons. It was one heparinised blood draw, averaging around 120 mL, that each donor gave. Sorted populations all had greater than 95% purity. Study conclusions and caveats: TCRB CDR3s were moderately but significantly shorter in Type 1 diabetes patients in all four CD4+ subsets. The study left unresolved whether HLA type influences TCRB rearrangement.

This TCR was recovered from a young woman with type 1 diabetes. Sequencing used naive CD4+ T cells from blood. V and J are TRBV4-3 and TRBJ2-5; the match to TRBD1 covers 11 bases. This CDR3 reads CASSQGFRDRGIFEETQYF. CDR3 coding DNA: TGCGCCAGCAGCCAAGGATTCCGGGACAGGGGGATCTTCGAGGAGACCCAGTACTTC.